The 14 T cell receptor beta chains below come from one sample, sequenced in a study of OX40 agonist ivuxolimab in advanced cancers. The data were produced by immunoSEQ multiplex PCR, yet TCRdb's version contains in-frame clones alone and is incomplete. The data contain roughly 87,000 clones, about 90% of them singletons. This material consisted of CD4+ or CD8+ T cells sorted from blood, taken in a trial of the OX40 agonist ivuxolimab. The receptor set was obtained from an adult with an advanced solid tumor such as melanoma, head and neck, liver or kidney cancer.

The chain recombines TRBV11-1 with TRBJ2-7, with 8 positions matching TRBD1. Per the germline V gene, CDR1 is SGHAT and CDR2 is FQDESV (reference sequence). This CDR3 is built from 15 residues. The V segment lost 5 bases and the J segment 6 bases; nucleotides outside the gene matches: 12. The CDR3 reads CASSPGTGGLLEQYV. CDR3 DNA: TGTGCCAGCAGCCCCGGGACAGGTGGGCTCCTCGAGCAGTACGTC.

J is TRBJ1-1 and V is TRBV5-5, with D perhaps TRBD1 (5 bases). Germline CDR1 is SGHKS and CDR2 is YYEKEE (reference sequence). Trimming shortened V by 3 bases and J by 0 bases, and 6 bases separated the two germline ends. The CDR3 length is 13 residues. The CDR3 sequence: CASSWDLNTEAFF. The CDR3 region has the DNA TGTGCCAGCAGCTGGGACCTGAACACTGAAGCTTTCTTT.

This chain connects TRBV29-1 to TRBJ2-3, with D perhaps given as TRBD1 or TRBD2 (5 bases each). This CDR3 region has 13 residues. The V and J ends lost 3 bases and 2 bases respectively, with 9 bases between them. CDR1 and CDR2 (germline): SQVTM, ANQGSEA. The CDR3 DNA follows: TGCAGCGTTGACCGGGACGTCACAGATACGCAGTATTTT. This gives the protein CSVDRDVTDTQYF.

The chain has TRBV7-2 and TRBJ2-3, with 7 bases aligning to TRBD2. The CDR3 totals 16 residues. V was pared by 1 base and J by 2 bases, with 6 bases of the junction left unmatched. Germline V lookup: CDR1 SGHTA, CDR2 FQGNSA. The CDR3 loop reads CASSLVAGVLTDTQYF. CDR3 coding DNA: TGTGCCAGCAGCTTAGTGGCGGGAGTCCTCACAGATACGCAGTATTTT.

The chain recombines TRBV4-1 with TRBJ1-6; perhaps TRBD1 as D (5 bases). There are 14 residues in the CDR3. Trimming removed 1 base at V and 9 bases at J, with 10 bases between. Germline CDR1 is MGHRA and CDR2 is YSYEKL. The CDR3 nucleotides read TGCGCCAGCAGCCAAGGGTCTGGGGGTTCACCCCTCCACTTT. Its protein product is CASSQGSGGSPLHF.

The CDR3 loop is CASSFADTQYF. DNA of the CDR3: TGTGCCAGCAGTTTCGCAGATACGCAGTATTTT. The chain combines TRBV28 with TRBJ2-3; D is unclear. Trimming shortened V by 3 bases and J by 4 bases, and 2 bases separated the two germline ends. The CDR3 has 11 residues. Germline assignment: CDR1 MDHEN and CDR2 SYDVKM.

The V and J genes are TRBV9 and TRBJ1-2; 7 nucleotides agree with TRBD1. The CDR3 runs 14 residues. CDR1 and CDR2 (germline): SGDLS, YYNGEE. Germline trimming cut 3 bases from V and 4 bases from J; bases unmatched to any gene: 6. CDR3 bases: TGTGCCAGCAGCGGAACGACAGGGCGCTATGGCTACACCTTC. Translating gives CASSGTTGRYGYTF.

Written as DNA, the CDR3 is TGTGCCAGCAGTCCTCAGGGGGCGCTAGCCGAGCAGTACGTC. Translating gives CASSPQGALAEQYV. The V and J genes are TRBV6-6 and TRBJ2-7, with 8 positions matching TRBD1. Germline V CDR1 and CDR2: MNHNY, SVGAGI (reference sequence). The CDR3 length is 14 residues. The ends lost 5 bases at V and 6 bases at J; junction bases unmatched: 9.

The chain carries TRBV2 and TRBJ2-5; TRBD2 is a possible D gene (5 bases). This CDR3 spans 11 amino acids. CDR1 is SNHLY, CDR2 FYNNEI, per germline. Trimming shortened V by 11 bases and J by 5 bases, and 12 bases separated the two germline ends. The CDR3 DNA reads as TGTGCCTCCCGAAGGGAGGAGACCCAGTACTTC. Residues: CASRREETQYF.

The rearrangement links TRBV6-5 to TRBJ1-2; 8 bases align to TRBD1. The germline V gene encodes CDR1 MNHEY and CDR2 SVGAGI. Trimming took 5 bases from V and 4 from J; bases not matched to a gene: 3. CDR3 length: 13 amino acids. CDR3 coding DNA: TGTGCCAGCAGTAGGGACAGGATCTATGGCTACACCTTC. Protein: CASSRDRIYGYTF.

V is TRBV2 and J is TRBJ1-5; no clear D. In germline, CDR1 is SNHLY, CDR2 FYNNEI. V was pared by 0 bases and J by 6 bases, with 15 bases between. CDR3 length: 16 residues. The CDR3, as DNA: TGTGCCAGCAGTGAAGCGAGGGAGGTCCGGAGTCAGCCCCAGCATTTT. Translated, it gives CASSEAREVRSQPQHF.

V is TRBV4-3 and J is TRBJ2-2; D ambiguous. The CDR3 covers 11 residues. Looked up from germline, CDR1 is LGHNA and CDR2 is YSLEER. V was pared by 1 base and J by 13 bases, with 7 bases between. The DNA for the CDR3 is TGCGCCAGCAGCCAAGGTTCGACGCTGTTTTTT. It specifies CASSQGSTLFF.

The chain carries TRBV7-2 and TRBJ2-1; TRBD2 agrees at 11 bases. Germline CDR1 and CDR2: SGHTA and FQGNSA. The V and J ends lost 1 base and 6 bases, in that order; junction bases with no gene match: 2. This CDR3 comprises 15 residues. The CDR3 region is CASSLVSGGANEQFF. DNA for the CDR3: TGTGCCAGCAGCTTAGTTAGCGGGGGGGCCAATGAGCAGTTCTTC.

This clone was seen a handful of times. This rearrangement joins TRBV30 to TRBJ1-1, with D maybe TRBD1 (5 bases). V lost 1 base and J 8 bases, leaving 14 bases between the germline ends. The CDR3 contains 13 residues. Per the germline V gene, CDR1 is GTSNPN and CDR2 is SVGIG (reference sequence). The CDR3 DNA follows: TGTGCCTGGAGTGGGCTTAAGAGGGGCGAAGCTTTCTTT. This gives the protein CAWSGLKRGEAFF.